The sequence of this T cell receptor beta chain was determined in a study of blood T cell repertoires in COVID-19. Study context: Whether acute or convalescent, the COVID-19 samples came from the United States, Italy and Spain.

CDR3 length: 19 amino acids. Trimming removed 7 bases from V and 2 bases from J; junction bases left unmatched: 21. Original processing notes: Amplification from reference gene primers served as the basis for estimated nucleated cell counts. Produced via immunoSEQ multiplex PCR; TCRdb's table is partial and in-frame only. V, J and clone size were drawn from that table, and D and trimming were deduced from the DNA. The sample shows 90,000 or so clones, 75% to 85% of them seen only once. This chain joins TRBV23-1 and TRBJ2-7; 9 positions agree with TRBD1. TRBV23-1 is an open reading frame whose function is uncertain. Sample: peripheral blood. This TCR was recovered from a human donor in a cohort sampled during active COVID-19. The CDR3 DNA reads TGCGCCAGCAAACCATACGGGACAGGGCCCCCACCTCTCACCTACGAGCAGTACTTC. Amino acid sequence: CASKPYGTGPPPLTYEQYF.